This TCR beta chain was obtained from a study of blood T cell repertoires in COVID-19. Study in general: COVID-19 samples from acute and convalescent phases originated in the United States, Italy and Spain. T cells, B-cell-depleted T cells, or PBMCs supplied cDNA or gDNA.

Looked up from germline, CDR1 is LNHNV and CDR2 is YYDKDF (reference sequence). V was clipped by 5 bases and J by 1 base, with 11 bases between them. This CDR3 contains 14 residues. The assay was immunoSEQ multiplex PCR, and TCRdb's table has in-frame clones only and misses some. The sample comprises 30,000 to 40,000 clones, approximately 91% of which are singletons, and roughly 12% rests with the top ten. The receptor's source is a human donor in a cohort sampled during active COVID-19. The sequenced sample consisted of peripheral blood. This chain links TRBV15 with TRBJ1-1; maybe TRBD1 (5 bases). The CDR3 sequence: CATSRPGGNTEAFF. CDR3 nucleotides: TGTGCCACCAGCCGGCCGGGGGGGAACACTGAAGCTTTCTTT.